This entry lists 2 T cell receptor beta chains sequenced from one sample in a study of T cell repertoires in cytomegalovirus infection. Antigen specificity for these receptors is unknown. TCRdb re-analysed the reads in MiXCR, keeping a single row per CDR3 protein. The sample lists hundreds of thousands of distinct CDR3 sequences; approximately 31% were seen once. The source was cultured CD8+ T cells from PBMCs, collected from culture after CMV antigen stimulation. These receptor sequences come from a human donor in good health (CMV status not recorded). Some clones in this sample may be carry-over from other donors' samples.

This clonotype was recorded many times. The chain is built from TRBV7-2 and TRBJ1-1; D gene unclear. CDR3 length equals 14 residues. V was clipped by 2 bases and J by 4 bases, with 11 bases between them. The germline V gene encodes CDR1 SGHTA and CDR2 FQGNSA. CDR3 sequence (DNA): TGTGCCAGCAGCTTATACGGGGAGGGCACTGAAGCTTTCTTT. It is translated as CASSLYGEGTEAFF.

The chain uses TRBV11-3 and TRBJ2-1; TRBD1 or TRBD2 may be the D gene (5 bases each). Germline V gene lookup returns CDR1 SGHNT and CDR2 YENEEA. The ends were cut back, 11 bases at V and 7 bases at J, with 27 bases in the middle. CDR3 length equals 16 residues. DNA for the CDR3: TGTGCCTGCTTCCTCGGGGCTAATCATACTACAAATGAGCAGTTCTTC. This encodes CACFLGANHTTNEQFF.